Presented here are 5 T cell receptor beta chains from one specimen sequenced in a study of T-cell memory formation after mild COVID-19. Using its own MiXCR run on the 5' RACE reads, TCRdb lists one record per CDR3 protein. The profile shows some 130,000 distinct CDR3 sequences, 5% to 6.5% of them singletons. What was sequenced was PBMCs or a T cell subset sorted from them (not recorded which). All receptors derive from an adult woman who had mild COVID-19 (a few samples of this study predate the infection). Cell type and time point are not known.

This clonotype showed up just a few times. The genes are TRBV12-5 and TRBJ2-3; 8 nucleotides match TRBD2. The CDR3 loop spans 15 amino acids. The germline V gene encodes CDR1 LGHNT and CDR2 FRNRAP. The trim removed 6 bases at V and 0 bases at J, leaving 5 bases unmatched. This chain's CDR3 is CASGGSGASTDTQYF. CDR3 in DNA: TGTGCTAGTGGGGGTAGCGGGGCTAGCACAGATACGCAGTATTTT.

This clonotype was picked up a small number of times. V usage is TRBV4-3 and J usage is TRBJ2-2; no firm D call. Germline-derived CDR1 and CDR2 are LGHNA and YSLEER. CDR3 size: 16 residues. V was clipped by 1 base and J by 0 bases, with 9 bases between them. The CDR3 DNA is TGCGCCAGCAGCCAAGGTCCCATCACGAACACCGGGGAGCTGTTTTTT. Translated, it gives CASSQGPITNTGELFF.

At least ten counts were recorded for this clonotype. The chain carries TRBV20-1 and TRBJ2-1; maybe TRBD1 (5 bases). Trimming stripped 6 bases from V and 0 bases from J, with 21 bases between. This CDR3 spans 17 amino acids. CDR1 and CDR2 from the germline V gene are DFQATT and SNEGSKA (reference sequence). CDR3 residues: CSARHDWGLSSYNEQFF. The DNA for the CDR3 is TGCAGTGCCCGACATGATTGGGGCCTTTCCTCCTACAATGAGCAGTTCTTC.

There are a few counts of this clonotype. A much larger clone lies a single base off, so this may be a read error. This chain uses TRBV7-9 with TRBJ2-3; TRBD2 matches at 11 bases. CDR3 size: 16 residues. After removal of 5 bases from V and 1 base from J, the junction contained 5 bases not matched to a gene. Germline-derived CDR1 and CDR2 are SEHNR and FQNEAQ (reference sequence). DNA of the CDR3: TGTGCCAGCAGCGTCCTAGCGGGGGGCCGCACAGATACGCAGTATTTT. Its translation: CASSVLAGGRTDTQYF.

In this sample, this clonotype turned up many times. The rearrangement joins TRBV4-1 to TRBJ1-2; D is unclear. Per the germline V gene, CDR1 is MGHRA and CDR2 is YSYEKL. CDR3 length equals 14 residues. With 3 bases removed from V and 2 bases from J, the gap between germline ends came to 10 bases. CDR3 coding DNA: TGCGCCAGCAGCCACGCCGTCACGAACTATGGCTACACCTTC. The encoded protein is CASSHAVTNYGYTF.